This entry lists 2 T cell receptor beta chains sequenced from one sample in a study of shared clonotypes between healthy human individuals. The table came from immunoSEQ multiplex PCR; TCRdb's copy has only in-frame clones and leaves some out. The sample includes some 2,000,000 clones, more than 90% of them seen just once. Specimen: naive CD4+ T cells sorted from blood. Sample subset: CD45RA+ positively selected. The receptors were gathered from a man younger than 35 in good health.

This clone came up a few times. The chain joins TRBV7-9 to TRBJ1-6; D is undetermined. CDR1 is SEHNR, CDR2 FQNEAQ, per germline (reference sequence). CDR3 length: 12 residues. Trimming removed 5 bases from V and 7 bases from J, with 6 bases in between. CDR3 protein: CASSPPNSPLHF. The CDR3 bases are TGTGCCAGCAGCCCGCCAAATTCACCCCTCCACTTT.

V usage is TRBV5-4 and J usage is TRBJ1-4, with D uncertain. Germline assignment: CDR1 SGHNT and CDR2 YYREEE (reference sequence). V lost 4 bases and J lost 6, with 16 bases in between. This CDR3 region has 15 residues. Here the CDR3 DNA reads TGTGCCAGCAGCGCCCGGGCCGGTTCACATGAAAAACTGTTTTTT. Translating it yields CASSARAGSHEKLFF.